This T cell receptor (beta chain) was profiled in a study of cytomegalovirus exposure and HLA in healthy donors. Study observations and caveats: Most observed TCR sequences were rare, whereas some public TCRs were detected in many donors.

PCR used 60 Vbeta primers and 13 Jbeta primers. Libraries were prepared by immunoSEQ multiplex PCR; TCRdb keeps only in-frame clonotypes and omits some of them. The table has under 150,000 clones, roughly 79% seen once. With respect to this clone: Its cognate antigen is unknown.

Germline CDR1 and CDR2: SNHLY and FYNNEI. CDR3 length equals 14 residues. With 4 bases removed from V and 7 bases from J, the gap between germline ends came to 16 bases. The chain is built from TRBV2 and TRBJ1-2; tentatively, D is TRBD1 (5 bases). Source material: PBMCs. This clonotype was sampled from a woman in her thirties or forties in good health and CMV-seropositive. CDR3 DNA: TGTGCCAGCAGTGTCGGCCGGGGGTTTGGTGGCTACACCTTC. Translated: CASSVGRGFGGYTF. The variable domain in full, completed from reference TRBV2 and TRBJ1-2, reads EPEVTQTPSHQVTQMGQEVILRCVPISNHLYFYWYRQILGQKVEFLVSFYNNEISEKSEIFDDQFSVERPDGSNFTLKIRSTKLEDSAMYFCASSVGRGFGGYTFGSGTRLTVV.